The 17 T cell receptor beta chains reported below all come from one sample, sequenced in a study of cytomegalovirus exposure and HLA in healthy donors. In the PCR, 60 Vbeta and 13 Jbeta primers were used. Generated by immunoSEQ multiplex PCR, the TCRdb table keeps only in-frame clones and is missing some. There are over 150,000 clones in the sample; approximately 81% occur only once, and 0.38% lies in the top ten. Specimen: PBMCs. These receptors were collected from a boy aged 2 to 10 in good health and CMV-seronegative.

This chain joins TRBV7-2 and TRBJ2-7; possibly TRBD2 for D (6 bases). Germline lookup yields CDR1 SGHTA and CDR2 FQGNSA. The CDR3 runs to 14 residues. V was cut by 5 bases and J by 3 bases, with 14 bases left in between. The CDR3 DNA sequence: TGTGCCAGCAGCCCCCGACTAGGTTTCTACGAGCAGTACTTC. It codes for CASSPRLGFYEQYF.

The chain joins TRBV28 to TRBJ1-5, with 8 bases lining up with TRBD1. From germline, CDR1 is MDHEN and CDR2 SYDVKM. CDR3 size: 19 residues. After removal of 6 bases from V and 3 bases from J, the junction contained 19 bases not matched to a gene. The CDR3 nucleotides read TGTGCCAGCAGCAAACTCACCTGGGACAGGAGTTCTATCAATCAGCCCCAGCATTTT. This codes for CASSKLTWDRSSINQPQHF.

There are a few counts of this clone. The chain recombines TRBV6-6 with TRBJ1-5; no firm D call. V was clipped by 3 bases and J by 0 bases, with 9 bases between them. Germline-derived CDR1 and CDR2 are MNHNY and SVGAGI (reference sequence). The CDR3 loop spans 15 amino acids. The CDR3 protein is CASSYAHYSNQPQHF. The CDR3 coding sequence is TGTGCCAGCAGTTATGCCCACTATAGCAATCAGCCCCAGCATTTT.

The rearrangement links TRBV19 to TRBJ2-5; D is possibly TRBD2 (6 bases). CDR1 is LNHDA, CDR2 SQIVND, per germline (reference sequence). V shed 4 bases and J shed 3 bases, with 12 bases lying between them. CDR3 size: 14 residues. As DNA, the CDR3 is TGTGCCAGTAGTAAAGGGGAGGTCGAAGAGACCCAGTACTTC. It translates to CASSKGEVEETQYF.

The genes are TRBV2 and TRBJ2-1, with D hard to call. The CDR3 consists of 13 residues. The germline V and J ends were trimmed by 4 bases and 4 bases, with 8 bases remaining between them. CDR1 and CDR2 from the germline V gene are SNHLY and FYNNEI. CDR3 bases: TGTGCCAGCAGTGCCGGAGAGTACAATGAGCAGTTCTTC. It yields the protein CASSAGEYNEQFF. Looking up the rest from reference TRBV2 and TRBJ2-1 gives the full variable domain: EPEVTQTPSHQVTQMGQEVILRCVPISNHLYFYWYRQILGQKVEFLVSFYNNEISEKSEIFDDQFSVERPDGSNFTLKIRSTKLEDSAMYFCASSAGEYNEQFFGPGTRLTVL.

The V call is TRBV19, the J call TRBJ2-3; no reliable D call. V shed 7 bases and J shed 6 bases, with 17 bases lying between them. CDR1 and CDR2 (germline): LNHDA, SQIVND (reference sequence). The CDR3 length is 14 residues. DNA of the CDR3: TGTGCCAGTATGGCAGGCAGGCAATCGGATACGCAGTATTTT. Translated, it gives CASMAGRQSDTQYF.

The chain joins TRBV18 to TRBJ1-3, with D uncertain. CDR1 and CDR2 from the germline V gene are KGHSH and LQKENI. Deletions cut 6 bases from V and 0 bases from J, with 18 bases between. This CDR3 spans 17 amino acids. CDR3 nucleotides: TGTGCCAGCTCCCAAAACGAACAAATCCTCTCTGGAAACACCATATATTTT. Translated, it gives CASSQNEQILSGNTIYF.

The chain links TRBV19 to TRBJ2-7; TRBD2 agrees at 10 bases. Germline V gene sequence: CDR1 LNHDA, CDR2 SQIVND (reference sequence). The CDR3 covers 15 residues. V was clipped by 5 bases and J by 6 bases; unmatched bases: 10. CDR3 sequence: CASSESSGSEVEQYF. CDR3 coding DNA: TGTGCCAGTAGTGAGTCTAGCGGGAGCGAGGTCGAGCAGTACTTC. The entire variable domain, with the rest obtained from reference TRBV19 and TRBJ2-7, is as follows: DGGITQSPKYLFRKEGQNVTLSCEQNLNHDAMYWYRQDPGQGLRLIYYSQIVNDFQKGDIAEGYSVSREKKESFPLTVTSAQKNPTAFYLCASSESSGSEVEQYFGPGTRLTVT.

The V gene is TRBV28, the J gene TRBJ2-3; TRBD1 agrees at 7 bases. The V gene end was trimmed by 1 base and the J gene end by 2 bases; junction bases not matched to a gene: 3. In germline, CDR1 is MDHEN, CDR2 SYDVKM. The CDR3 length is 15 residues. The CDR3 sequence: CASSLSGGNTDTQYF. CDR3 in DNA: TGTGCCAGCAGTTTATCAGGGGGTAACACAGATACGCAGTATTTT. Full variable domain (rest looked up from reference TRBV28 and TRBJ2-3): DVKVTQSSRYLVKRTGEKVFLECVQDMDHENMFWYRQDPGLGLRLIYFSYDVKMKEKGDIPEGYSVSREKKERFSLILESASTNQTSMYLCASSLSGGNTDTQYFGPGTRLTVL.

This clone is a singleton in its sample. V gene TRBV6-1 combines with J gene TRBJ2-7, with 7 bases aligning to TRBD1. V dropped 6 bases and J dropped 7; count of bases not matched to a gene: 9. The CDR3 consists of 13 residues. CDR1 is MNHNS, CDR2 SASEGT, per germline. CDR3 protein: CASRPGTEWEQYF. The CDR3 region has the DNA TGTGCCAGCAGACCTGGGACAGAGTGGGAGCAGTACTTC.

The chain links TRBV28 to TRBJ2-5; D possibly corresponds to TRBD2 (5 bases). V was shortened by 3 bases and J by 4 bases, with 36 bases between the two germline ends. Germline CDR1 and CDR2: MDHEN and SYDVKM. The CDR3 totals 22 residues. The CDR3 region is CASSFVSLTLEVPIHRGETQYF. CDR3 DNA: TGTGCCAGCAGTTTTGTCAGCCTGACCCTAGAAGTCCCCATCCACCGGGGAGAGACCCAGTACTTC.

The CDR3 loop is CASSLPPMGGNIETQYF. Here the CDR3 DNA reads TGTGCCAGCAGCTTACCCCCTATGGGGGGTAATATCGAGACCCAGTACTTC. This chain joins TRBV13 and TRBJ2-5; D is perhaps TRBD2 (6 bases). Looked up from germline, CDR1 is PRHDT and CDR2 is FYEKMQ (reference sequence). V lost 2 bases and J 5 bases, leaving 21 bases between the germline ends. CDR3 length equals 17 residues.

This chain's CDR3 is CASSLLGRETQYF. The CDR3 DNA follows: TGTGCCAGCAGCTTGCTGGGGAGAGAGACCCAGTACTTC. The chain couples TRBV5-6 to TRBJ2-5, with D perhaps matching TRBD2 (5 bases). The CDR3 spans 13 residues. V lost 1 base, J lost 4 bases, and 8 bases lay in between. Per the germline V gene, CDR1 is SGHDT and CDR2 is YYEEEE.

The rearrangement joins TRBV7-9 to TRBJ2-1; D remains ambiguous. The V end was cut by 5 bases, the J end by 7 bases, with 3 bases between. Germline CDR1 and CDR2: SEHNR and FQNEAQ (reference sequence). CDR3 length equals 10 residues. This chain's CDR3 is CASSRNEQFF. CDR3 DNA sequence: TGTGCCAGCAGCCGGAATGAGCAGTTCTTC.

A word on this clone: An end of the junction differs from the germline gene, which may be a read error. The rearrangement links TRBV7-7 to TRBJ2-2; possibly TRBD1 or TRBD2 for D (5 bases each). The germline V gene encodes CDR1 SSHAT and CDR2 FNYEAQ (reference sequence). This CDR3 is 15 amino acids long. The CDR3 bases are TGTGCTAGCAGCTTAGACAGTGCGGGCACCGGGGAGCTGTTTTTT. Translated, it gives CASSLDSAGTGELFF.

This clone was seen more than once but under ten times. The rearrangement uses TRBV6-1 and TRBJ1-2; no definite D call. Trimming took 7 bases from V and 3 from J, leaving 15 bases between them. Germline V CDR1 and CDR2: MNHNS, SASEGT. The CDR3 extends over 14 amino acids. The CDR3 DNA follows: TGTGCCAGCAAAATTCATTTGGAGGACTATGGCTACACCTTC. It specifies CASKIHLEDYGYTF.

The V and J genes are TRBV4-1 and TRBJ1-1; a weak D match, TRBD1 (6 bases). V was shortened by 3 bases and J by 4 bases, with 9 bases between the two germline ends. Germline V gives CDR1 MGHRA, CDR2 YSYEKL. CDR3 size: 13 residues. The CDR3 nucleotides read TGCGCCAGCAGCCACAGGGGTGGCACTGAAGCTTTCTTT. It specifies CASSHRGGTEAFF.